Presented here are 7 T cell receptor beta chains from one specimen sequenced in a study of regulatory T cells in long-lasting Graves disease. Arm-PCR of CDR3 regions with iRepertoire HTBI primers generated TCR beta libraries. TCRdb recomputed calls from the multiplex PCR reads with MiXCR, one row per CDR3 protein. The repertoire includes roughly 410,000 distinct CDR3 sequences, roughly 15% of them detected once, and roughly 8% sits in the top ten. Time point meaning: newly diagnosed GD, antithyroid drugs for less than 3 months. The TCR library was prepared using RNA isolated from PBMCs. The sample also formed part of further work on T cells in Graves' hyperthyroidism and ophthalmopathy.

The material was peripheral blood mononuclear cells (PBMCs), obtained at new diagnosis, from a patient treated with antithyroid drugs. These receptors came from a woman aged 40 to 55 with Graves disease.

This clonotype was observed many times. The chain has TRBV19 and TRBJ2-5; 12 positions match TRBD2. V dropped 10 bases and J dropped 1; count of bases not matched to a gene: 7. CDR3 length: 15 amino acids. Germline loops: CDR1 LNHDA, CDR2 SQIVND (reference sequence). The DNA of the CDR3 is TGTGCCACCAGAGGACTAGCGGGACCCCAAGAGACCCAGTACTTC. Encoded protein: CATRGLAGPQETQYF.

This clonotype appeared many times. The junction departs from the called germline gene at one end, perhaps through a read error. J is TRBJ2-7 and V is TRBV11-2; tentative D call: TRBD1 (5 bases). The CDR3 loop spans 16 amino acids. Germline CDR1 is SGHAT and CDR2 is FQNNGV. In DNA form, the CDR3 reads TGTGCCAGCAGCCTAGACTTACAGGAAACTTCCTACGAGCAGTACTTC. Its translation is CASSLDLQETSYEQYF.

This clonotype was picked up many times. The rearrangement joins TRBV28 to TRBJ2-5; tentatively, D is TRBD1 (6 bases). The CDR3 runs 12 residues. V was clipped by 8 bases and J by 5 bases, with 12 bases between them. Germline V gene lookup returns CDR1 MDHEN and CDR2 SYDVKM. CDR3 amino acids: CASGRGRETQYF. The CDR3 DNA sequence: TGTGCCAGCGGCAGGGGTCGGGAGACCCAGTACTTC. Based on the CDR3 plus reference TRBV28 and TRBJ2-5, the full variable domain is DVKVTQSSRYLVKRTGEKVFLECVQDMDHENMFWYRQDPGLGLRLIYFSYDVKMKEKGDIPEGYSVSREKKERFSLILESASTNQTSMYLCASGRGRETQYFGPGTRLLVL.

Only a few counts were recorded for this clonotype. This rearrangement joins TRBV15 to TRBJ2-1; D might be TRBD1 or TRBD2, each matching 6 bases. Germline-derived CDR1 and CDR2 are LNHNV and YYDKDF (reference sequence). The ends were cut back, 5 bases at V and 7 bases at J, with 21 bases in the middle. This CDR3 region has 16 residues. CDR3 DNA: TGTGCCACCAGCCCCAGTGGGGGGCGACGGGCGAATGAGCAGTTCTTC. Amino acids: CATSPSGGRRANEQFF.

Ten or more counts support this clonotype. The chain links TRBV20-1 to TRBJ1-2, with 10 positions matching TRBD1. This CDR3 contains 12 residues. CDR1 and CDR2 from the germline V gene are DFQATT and SNEGSKA (reference sequence). V dropped 5 bases and J dropped 7; count of bases not matched to a gene: 4. DNA for the CDR3: TGCAGTGCTCCCGGACAGGGGGTTGGCTACACCTTC. It specifies CSAPGQGVGYTF.

This clonotype was observed at least ten times. V usage is TRBV10-2 and J usage is TRBJ1-5; tentatively, D is TRBD1 (5 bases). The V end was cut by 4 bases, the J end by 0 bases, with 13 bases between. There are 16 residues in the CDR3. CDR1 and CDR2 (germline): WSHSY, SAAADI. CDR3: CASSVSGWYSNQPQHF. The DNA for the CDR3 is TGCGCCAGCAGTGTTTCAGGGTGGTATAGCAATCAGCCCCAGCATTTT.

This clonotype has at least ten counts. The chain combines TRBV2 with TRBJ1-5; D not certain. The V end was cut by 5 bases, the J end by 5 bases, with 7 bases between. CDR1 is SNHLY and CDR2 is FYNNEI in the germline V gene. The CDR3 is made up of 12 amino acids. CDR3 DNA: TGTGCCAGCAGTAACATAGATCAGCCCCAGCATTTT. This gives the protein CASSNIDQPQHF. Full variable domain (outside the CDR3, taken from reference TRBV2 and TRBJ1-5): EPEVTQTPSHQVTQMGQEVILRCVPISNHLYFYWYRQILGQKVEFLVSFYNNEISEKSEIFDDQFSVERPDGSNFTLKIRSTKLEDSAMYFCASSNIDQPQHFGDGTRLSIL.